A selection of T cell receptor beta chains follows, all from one sample in a study of breast tumors, draining lymph nodes, adjacent tissues. TCRdb reprocessed the multiplex PCR reads via MiXCR and lists one record per CDR3 protein. Found here are about 100,000 distinct CDR3 sequences, about 20% of them singletons; the top ten hold approximately 1.2%. Sequenced material: axillary lymph node tissue. The origin of the receptors is a female donor with breast cancer. Some clones in this sample may be carry-over from other donors' samples. The CDR3 runs from the conserved cysteine through the conserved F or W. A D gene is named only where the DNA matches it firmly. Only part of the rows carry a size: once, few, many, or a class if the clone is expanded.

J | D | size | V | CDR3 | DNA
TRBJ1-6 | NA | many | TRBV19 | CASSISRRGSSYNSPLHF | TGTGCCAGTAGTATTTCCCGCCGGGGTAGCTCCTATAATTCACCCCTCCACTTT
TRBJ2-5 | NA | many | TRBV29-1 | CSVEGVRGETQYF | TGCAGCGTTGAGGGGGTCCGCGGGGAGACCCAGTACTTC
TRBJ1-5 | NA | many | TRBV6-4 | CASSEGVGQPQHF | TGTGCCAGCAGTGAGGGGGTAGGTCAGCCCCAGCATTTT
TRBJ1-6 | NA | many | TRBV15 | CATSRGGQPFSSDSPLHF | TGTGCCACCAGCAGAGGCGGACAGCCCTTTAGTTCGGATTCACCCCTCCACTTT
TRBJ2-7 | NA | many | TRBV6-1 | CASRLSMLSSYEQYF | TGTGCCAGCAGACTGTCGATGCTCAGCTCCTACGAGCAGTACTTC
TRBJ2-1 | NA | many | TRBV19 | CASSWRRGLNREQFF | TGTGCCAGTAGTTGGCGTAGGGGCCTGAATCGGGAGCAGTTCTTC
TRBJ1-4 | NA | NA | TRBV7-2 | CASSLAPGILNEKLFF | TGTGCCAGCAGCTTAGCGCCGGGCATCCTTAATGAAAAACTGTTTTTT
TRBJ2-5 | TRBD1 | many | TRBV7-9 | CASRTRGETQYF | TGTGCCAGCAGGACCAGGGGGGAGACCCAGTACTTC
TRBJ1-3 | TRBD1 | many | TRBV4-1 | CASSQPTTGGGNTIYF | TGCGCCAGCAGCCAGCCCACGACAGGGGGAGGAAACACCATATATTTT
TRBJ2-6 | NA | NA | TRBV5-1 | CASSPRTVPLRTGANVLTF | TGCGCCAGCAGCCCCCGGACGGTCCCCCTCAGGACTGGGGCCAACGTCCTGACTTTC
TRBJ1-4 | NA | many | TRBV5-6 | CASSLSPSDNEKLFF | TGTGCCAGCAGCTTATCCCCCTCGGACAATGAAAAACTGTTTTTT
TRBJ1-2 | NA | many | TRBV10-3 | CAIFQEGHGYTF | TGTGCCATCTTTCAGGAGGGGCATGGCTACACCTTC
TRBJ1-4 | NA | NA | TRBV5-6 | CASSFRQVNEKLFF | TGTGCCAGCAGCTTTAGGCAGGTGAATGAAAAACTGTTTTTT
TRBJ2-3 | TRBD1 | many | TRBV24-1 | CATSDRDRAFGF | TGTGCCACCAGTGATCGGGACAGAGCTTTTGGTTTT
TRBJ1-6 | TRBD1 | NA | TRBV20-1 | CSAPDRGSPPHF | TGCAGTGCCCCCGACAGGGGTTCACCCCCCCACTTT
TRBJ2-5 | NA | once | TRBV7-9 | CASSSPGPLETQYF | TGTGCCAGCAGCTCACCGGGACCTCTGGAGACTCAGTACTTC
TRBJ1-1 | NA | NA | TRBV20-1 | CSATTPTDRDTEAFF | TGCAGTGCCACCACCCCGACAGATAGGGACACTGAAGCTTTCTTT